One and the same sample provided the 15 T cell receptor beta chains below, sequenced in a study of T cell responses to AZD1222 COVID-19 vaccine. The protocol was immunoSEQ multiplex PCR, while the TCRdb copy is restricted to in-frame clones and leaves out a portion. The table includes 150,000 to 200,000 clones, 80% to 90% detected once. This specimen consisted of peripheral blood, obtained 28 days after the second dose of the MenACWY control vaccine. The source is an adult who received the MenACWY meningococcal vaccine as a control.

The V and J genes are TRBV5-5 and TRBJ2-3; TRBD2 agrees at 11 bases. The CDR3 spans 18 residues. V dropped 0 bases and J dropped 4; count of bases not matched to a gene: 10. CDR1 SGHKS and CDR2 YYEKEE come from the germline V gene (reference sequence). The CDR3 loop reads CASSLELAGALPPDTQYF. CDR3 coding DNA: TGTGCCAGCAGCTTGGAACTAGCGGGAGCCCTGCCCCCAGATACGCAGTATTTT.

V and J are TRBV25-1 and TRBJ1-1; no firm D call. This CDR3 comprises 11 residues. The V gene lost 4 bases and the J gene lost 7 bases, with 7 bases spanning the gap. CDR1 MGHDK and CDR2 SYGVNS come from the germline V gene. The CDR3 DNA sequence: TGTGCCAGCAGTGGGTTATTTGAAGCTTTCTTT. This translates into CASSGLFEAFF.

The CDR3 DNA follows: TGTGCCAGTAGCCTCTTCGGGACTAGCGGGACGTACGAGCAGTACTTC. It is translated as CASSLFGTSGTYEQYF. This rearrangement joins TRBV19 to TRBJ2-7; TRBD2 matches at 13 bases. The trim removed 6 bases at V and 4 bases at J, leaving 9 bases unmatched. This CDR3 has 16 amino acids. CDR1 and CDR2 (germline): LNHDA, SQIVND (reference sequence).

The CDR3, as DNA: TGTGCCAGCAGTTTAGACAGGGGCTACGAGCAGTACTTC. It encodes CASSLDRGYEQYF. The chain links TRBV28 to TRBJ2-7; TRBD1 matches 8 bases. This CDR3 contains 13 residues. After removal of 2 bases from V and 3 bases from J, the junction contained 0 bases not matched to a gene. Per the germline V gene, CDR1 is MDHEN and CDR2 is SYDVKM.

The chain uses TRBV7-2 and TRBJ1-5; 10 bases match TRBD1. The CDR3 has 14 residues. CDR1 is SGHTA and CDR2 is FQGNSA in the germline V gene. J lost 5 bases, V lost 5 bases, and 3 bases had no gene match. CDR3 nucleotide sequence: TGTGCCAGCAGCCTGGGGACAGGGGATCAGCCCCAGCATTTT. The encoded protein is CASSLGTGDQPQHF.

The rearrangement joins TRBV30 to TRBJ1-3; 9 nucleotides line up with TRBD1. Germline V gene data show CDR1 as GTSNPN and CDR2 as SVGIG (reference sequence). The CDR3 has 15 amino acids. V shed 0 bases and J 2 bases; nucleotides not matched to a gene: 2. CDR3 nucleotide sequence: TGTGCCTGGAGTGTACAGGGGGCGGCTGGAAACACCATATATTTT. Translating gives CAWSVQGAAGNTIYF.

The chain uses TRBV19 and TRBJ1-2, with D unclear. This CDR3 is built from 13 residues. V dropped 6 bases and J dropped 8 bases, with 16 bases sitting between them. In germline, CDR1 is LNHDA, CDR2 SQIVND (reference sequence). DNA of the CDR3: TGTGCCAGTAGGGGGTTCCACGGAGGCGGCTACACCTTC. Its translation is CASRGFHGGGYTF.

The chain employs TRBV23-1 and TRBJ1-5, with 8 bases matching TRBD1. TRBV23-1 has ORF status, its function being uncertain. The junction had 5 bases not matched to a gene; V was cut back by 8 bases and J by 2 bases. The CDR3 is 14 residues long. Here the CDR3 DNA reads TGCGCCAGCGCCGCGACAGGGGGCAATCAGCCCCAGCATTTT. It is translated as CASAATGGNQPQHF.

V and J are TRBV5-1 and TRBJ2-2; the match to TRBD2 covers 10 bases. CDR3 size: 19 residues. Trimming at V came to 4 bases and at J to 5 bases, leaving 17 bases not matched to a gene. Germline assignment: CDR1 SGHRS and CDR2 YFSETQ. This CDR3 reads CASSRTLRLAGGRTGELFF. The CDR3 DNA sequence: TGCGCCAGCAGCCGAACACTAAGATTAGCGGGAGGAAGGACCGGGGAGCTGTTTTTT.

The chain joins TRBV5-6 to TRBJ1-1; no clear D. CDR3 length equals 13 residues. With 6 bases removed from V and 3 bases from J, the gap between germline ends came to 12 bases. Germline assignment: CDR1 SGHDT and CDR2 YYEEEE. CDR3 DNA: TGTGCCAGCACCACCGATTCGCACACTGAAGCTTTCTTT. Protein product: CASTTDSHTEAFF.

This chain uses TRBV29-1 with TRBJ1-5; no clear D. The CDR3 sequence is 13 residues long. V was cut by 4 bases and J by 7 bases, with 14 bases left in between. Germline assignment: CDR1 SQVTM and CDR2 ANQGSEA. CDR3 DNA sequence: TGCAGCGTTGGGGTAGGGTTCGGACAGCCCCAGCATTTT. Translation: CSVGVGFGQPQHF.

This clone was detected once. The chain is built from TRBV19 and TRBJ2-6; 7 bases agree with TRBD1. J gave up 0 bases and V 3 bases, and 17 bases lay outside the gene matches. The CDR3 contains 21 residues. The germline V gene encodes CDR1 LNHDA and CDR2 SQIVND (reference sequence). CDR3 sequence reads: CASSIAGATGFLNSGANVLTF. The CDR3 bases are TGTGCCAGTAGTATCGCAGGGGCGACAGGGTTCCTAAACTCTGGGGCCAACGTCCTGACTTTC.

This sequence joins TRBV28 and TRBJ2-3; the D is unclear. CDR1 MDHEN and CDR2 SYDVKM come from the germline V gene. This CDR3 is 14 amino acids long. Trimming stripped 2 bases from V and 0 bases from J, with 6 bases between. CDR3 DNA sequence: TGTGCCAGCAGTTTACAGTGGAGCACAGATACGCAGTATTTT. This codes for CASSLQWSTDTQYF.

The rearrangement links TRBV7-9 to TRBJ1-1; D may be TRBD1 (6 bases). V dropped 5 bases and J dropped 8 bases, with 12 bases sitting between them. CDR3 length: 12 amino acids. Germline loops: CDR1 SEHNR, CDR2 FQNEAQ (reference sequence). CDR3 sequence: CASSVSGTEAFF. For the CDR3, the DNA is TGTGCCAGCAGCGTATCCGGGACAGAAGCTTTCTTT.

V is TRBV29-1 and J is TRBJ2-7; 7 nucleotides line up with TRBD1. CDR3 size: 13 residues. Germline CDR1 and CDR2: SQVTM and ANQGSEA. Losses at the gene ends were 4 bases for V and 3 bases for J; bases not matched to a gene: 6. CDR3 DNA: TGCAGCGTTGCTGTGTCAGGGGGCTACGAGCAGTACTTC. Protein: CSVAVSGGYEQYF.